These 14 T cell receptor beta chains were all obtained from the same sample, sequenced in a study of Graves' ophthalmopathy and Graves' hyperthyroidism (dated by TCRdb to between 2017 and 2018). Sequencing relied on an Illumina HiSeq 2000. For repertoire sequencing, the TCR beta CDR3 regions were amplified from RNA transcripts. A first-round RT-PCR used HTBI primers with the Qiagen OneStep RT-PCR kit, followed by a second-round multiplex PCR, size selection and purification. Starting from the raw public reads, TCRdb applied fastp trimming at Q25, assembled clones with MiXCR and retained in-frame beta chains. Under each unique CDR3 protein, matching rows form one entry showing the most common genes and DNA. Present in this sample are about 1.2 million distinct CDR3 sequences, around a third of which were seen just once. The ten largest account for approximately 10% of the sample. The specimen sequenced was peripheral blood or thyroid tissue (not recorded which). The receptors were sampled from an adult man with Graves' hyperthyroidism.

This sequence joins TRBV30 and TRBJ1-3, with D possibly being TRBD1 (5 bases). The CDR3 contains 14 residues. Deletions cut 3 bases from V and 2 bases from J, with 11 bases between. The germline CDR1 and CDR2 sequences are GTSNPN and SVGIG (reference sequence). The DNA of the CDR3 is TGTGCCTGGAGGACTCAGGGAACTGGAAACACCATATATTTT. Amino acid sequence: CAWRTQGTGNTIYF.

This clonotype was counted at least ten times. The V call is TRBV7-2, the J call TRBJ1-5; D not certain. V dropped 1 base and J dropped 2 bases, with 9 bases sitting between them. The V gene's germline CDR1 is SGHTA and CDR2 FQGNSA. The CDR3 is made up of 15 amino acids. CDR3 in amino acids: CASSLVTLGNQPQHF. As DNA, the CDR3 is TGTGCCAGCAGCTTAGTAACTTTGGGCAATCAGCCCCAGCATTTT. Full variable domain (rest looked up from reference TRBV7-2 and TRBJ1-5): GAGVSQSPSNKVTEKGKDVELRCDPISGHTALYWYRQSLGQGLEFLIYFQGNSAPDKSGLPSDRFSAERTGGSVSTLTIQRTQQEDSAVYLCASSLVTLGNQPQHFGDGTRLSIL.

V gene TRBV5-5 combines with J gene TRBJ2-2; TRBD2 agrees at 12 bases. Trimming took 0 bases from V and 2 from J; bases not matched to a gene: 2. Germline values: CDR1 SGHKS, CDR2 YYEKEE (reference sequence). The CDR3 totals 17 residues. Here the CDR3 DNA reads TGTGCCAGCAGCTTGGCTAGCGGGAGGGGCAACACCGGGGAGCTGTTTTTT. This codes for CASSLASGRGNTGELFF.

This chain uses TRBV29-1 with TRBJ1-2; D is unclear. The CDR3 sequence is 12 residues long. The germline V and J ends were trimmed by 3 bases and 8 bases, with 13 bases remaining between them. Germline lookup yields CDR1 SQVTM and CDR2 ANQGSEA. The CDR3 coding sequence is TGCAGCGTTGACCGCAGCAGCGGGGGCTACACCTTC. Translating gives CSVDRSSGGYTF.

This chain links TRBV5-1 with TRBJ2-7; no definite D call. V dropped 2 bases and J dropped 1 base, with 13 bases sitting between them. This CDR3 has 15 amino acids. CDR1 SGHRS and CDR2 YFSETQ come from the germline V gene. In nucleotides, the CDR3 is TGCGCCAGCAGCTTTGGGCCGAGCCCATCCTACGAGCAGTACTTC. It encodes CASSFGPSPSYEQYF.

As concerns this clonotype: A much larger clone sits a single nucleotide away, making a read error possible. The chain has TRBV10-3 and TRBJ1-1; D gene ambiguous. Trimming took off 3 bases at V and 3 bases at J, with 11 bases between the two ends. The V gene's germline CDR1 is ENHRY and CDR2 SYGVKD. The CDR3 has 14 residues. The CDR3 loop is CAISEGSYDTEAFF. In DNA form, the CDR3 reads TGTGCCATCAGTGAAGGGAGCTACGACACTGAAGCTTTCTTT.

This clonotype appeared a single time. Sequence at one end of the junction differs from germline and may be a read error. The CDR3 DNA sequence: TGTGCCAGCAGCCCGGGAAGCGGGGAGCTGCTTTTT. This translates into CASSPGSGELLF. This chain joins TRBV12-3 or TRBV12-4 and TRBJ2-2; 7 bases align to TRBD2. The CDR3 spans 12 residues.

This clonotype was recorded at least ten times. The V and J genes are TRBV12-3 or TRBV12-4 and TRBJ2-5; D gene ambiguous. V was pared by 3 bases and J by 3 bases, with 14 bases between. CDR3 size: 15 residues. DNA for the CDR3: TGTGCCAGCAGTTTTGGGTCAGGCAGCAAAGAGACCCAGTACTTC. Translation: CASSFGSGSKETQYF.

This clonotype was seen only a few times. The chain uses TRBV11-2 and TRBJ2-7, with 9 bases that match TRBD1. The length of the CDR3 is 15 residues. Germline values: CDR1 SGHAT, CDR2 FQNNGV. V was clipped by 5 bases and J by 2 bases; unmatched bases: 7. CDR3 nucleotide sequence: TGTGCCAGCAGCCCCGGGACAGGGATGACCTACGAGCAGTACTTC. This sequence encodes CASSPGTGMTYEQYF.

Regarding this clonotype: A much more abundant neighbour one base away suggests this may be a read error. The V call is TRBV7-8, the J call TRBJ1-1, with 8 bases fitting TRBD1. This CDR3 has 15 residues. In germline, CDR1 is SGHVS, CDR2 FQNEAQ. CDR3 protein: CAGSLARTGPTEAFF. The CDR3 coding sequence is TGTGCCGGCAGCTTAGCGAGGACAGGGCCCACTGAAGCTTTCTTT.

This clonotype has at least ten counts. The chain is built from TRBV7-6 and TRBJ2-7; the D gene could be TRBD1 or TRBD2 (6 bases each). The germline V gene encodes CDR1 SGHVS and CDR2 FNYEAQ. The CDR3 runs to 15 residues. V was trimmed by 1 base and J by 3 bases, leaving 13 bases between them. CDR3 in DNA: TGTGCCAGCAGCTTAGAGGGGGGACGGAACTACGAGCAGTACTTC. Amino acid sequence: CASSLEGGRNYEQYF. The full variable domain, in which reference TRBV7-6 and TRBJ2-7 provide the parts outside the CDR3, is GAGVSQSPRYKVTKRGQDVALRCDPISGHVSLYWYRQALGQGPEFLTYFNYEAQQDKSGLPNDRFSAERPEGSISTLTIQRTEQRDSAMYRCASSLEGGRNYEQYFGPGTRLTVT.

A few counts support this clonotype. The chain uses TRBV7-8 and TRBJ2-7; D may match TRBD1 or TRBD2 (5 bases each). From germline, CDR1 is SGHVS and CDR2 FQNEAQ. This CDR3 comprises 13 residues. V was cut by 11 bases and J by 6 bases, with 20 bases left in between. The CDR3 DNA reads as TGTGCCTGGGACCGGGCCTCGCATCGCGAGCAGTACTTC. Protein sequence: CAWDRASHREQYF.

V usage is TRBV25-1 and J usage is TRBJ1-2; D remains ambiguous. Germline V gene data show CDR1 as MGHDK and CDR2 as SYGVNS. CDR3 size: 9 residues. Deletions cut 8 bases from V and 9 bases from J, with 7 bases between. CDR3 loop: CASSRCYTF. The CDR3 DNA reads TGTGCCAGCTCGAGATGCTACACCTTC.

This clonotype was seen ten or more times. This sequence joins TRBV7-9 and TRBJ2-5, with a tentative D call TRBD1 (7 bases). Germline V CDR1 and CDR2: SEHNR, FQNEAQ (reference sequence). The CDR3 is made up of 14 amino acids. With 8 bases removed from V and 2 bases from J, the gap between germline ends came to 15 bases. This CDR3 is CASWGDRKQETQYF. CDR3 coding DNA: TGTGCCAGCTGGGGGGACAGAAAACAAGAGACCCAGTACTTC. The full variable domain, in which reference TRBV7-9 and TRBJ2-5 provide the parts outside the CDR3, is DTGVSQNPRHKITKRGQNVTFRCDPISEHNRLYWYRQTLGQGPEFLTYFQNEAQLEKSRLLSDRFSAERPKGSFSTLEIQRTEQGDSAMYLCASWGDRKQETQYFGPGTRLLVL.